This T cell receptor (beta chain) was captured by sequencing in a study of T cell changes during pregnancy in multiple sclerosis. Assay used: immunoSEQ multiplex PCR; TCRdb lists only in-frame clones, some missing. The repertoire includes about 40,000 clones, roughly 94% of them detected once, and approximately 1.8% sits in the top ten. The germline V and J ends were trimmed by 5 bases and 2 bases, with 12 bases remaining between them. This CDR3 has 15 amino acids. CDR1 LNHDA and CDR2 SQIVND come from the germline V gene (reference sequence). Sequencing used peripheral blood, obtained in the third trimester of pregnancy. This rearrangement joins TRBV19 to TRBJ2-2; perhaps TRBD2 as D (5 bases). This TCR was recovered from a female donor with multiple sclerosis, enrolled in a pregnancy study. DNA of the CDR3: TGTGCCAGTAGTGTCCCCGGGGATAACACCGGGGAGCTGTTTTTT. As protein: CASSVPGDNTGELFF.